This TCR beta chain derives from a study of neurological immune-mediated disorders. The authors produced cDNA by 5'RACE using 10-nucleotide random UMIs. Over 190 million TCR-beta sequences from 15-18 subjects were obtained in each sequencing run. TCRdb independently ran MiXCR on the 5' RACE reads; one entry per CDR3 protein. Of under 70,000 distinct CDR3 sequences listed, 3.2% were seen once; the top ten hold more than 4.5%. Study-wide results and limits: None of the CDR3 amino acid sequences of expanded clones were shared across subjects, and this suggested private repertoires in all groups.

The unsorted libraries were produced from 2 million PBMCs held at -80 C. CDR3 size: 13 residues. Trimming stripped 0 bases from V and 7 bases from J, with 9 bases between. Germline values: CDR1 MGHRA, CDR2 YSYEKL. This clonotype was picked up many times. The antigen remains unidentified. The TCR originated in a woman aged 50 to 60 with multiple sclerosis. This chain uses TRBV4-1 with TRBJ1-2; D remains ambiguous. The sample comprised PBMCs. Written as DNA, the CDR3 is TGCGCCAGCAGCCAAGAAGGGTACCGTGGCTACACCTTC. Its protein product is CASSQEGYRGYTF.